Below are 22 T cell receptor beta chains sequenced from a single sample in a study of T cell responses to AZD1222 COVID-19 vaccine. Sequenced by immunoSEQ multiplex PCR; TCRdb stores in-frame clones only, minus some. The sample includes roughly 190,000 clones, more than 85% seen only once; the top ten take around 3%. This specimen consisted of peripheral blood, obtained 28 days after the second AZD1222 dose. The receptors here all came from an adult who received the AZD1222 COVID-19 vaccine.

The CDR3 spells CASTRGQGEQETQYF. The CDR3, as DNA: TGTGCCAGCACCAGGGGACAGGGTGAACAAGAGACCCAGTACTTC. The chain links TRBV6-5 to TRBJ2-5; TRBD1 aligns across 9 bases. V lost 7 bases and J lost 2; bases outside the gene matches: 8. The CDR3 extends over 15 amino acids. CDR1 and CDR2 from the germline V gene are MNHEY and SVGAGI.

The table lists this clone with a count of one. CDR3 sequence (DNA): TGTGCCAGCGTAGGAACAGGTGAAGCTTTCTTT. Its protein is CASVGTGEAFF. The chain links TRBV6-5 to TRBJ1-1; the D gene is possibly TRBD1 (5 bases). The length of the CDR3 is 11 residues. V was shortened by 8 bases and J by 7 bases, with 11 bases between the two germline ends. CDR1 MNHEY and CDR2 SVGAGI come from the germline V gene.

The chain employs TRBV5-1 and TRBJ2-7; possibly TRBD1 for D (8 bases). Germline-derived CDR1 and CDR2 are SGHRS and YFSETQ. This CDR3 region has 15 residues. With 1 base removed from V and 5 bases from J, the gap between germline ends came to 16 bases. CDR3 protein: CASSLTGGDFNEQYF. As DNA, the CDR3 is TGCGCCAGCAGCTTGACAGGGGGGGATTTTAACGAGCAGTACTTC. The full variable domain, with the rest looked up from reference TRBV5-1 and TRBJ2-7, is KAGVTQTPRYLIKTRGQQVTLSCSPISGHRSVSWYQQTPGQGLQFLFEYFSETQRNKGNFPGRFSGRQFSNSRSEMNVSTLELGDSALYLCASSLTGGDFNEQYFGPGTRLTVT.

This chain joins TRBV28 and TRBJ2-1; D may be TRBD2 (6 bases). V was pared by 2 bases and J by 4 bases, with 12 bases between. Germline-derived CDR1 and CDR2 are MDHEN and SYDVKM. The CDR3 sequence is 15 residues long. The CDR3 is CASSLAASDYNEQFF. CDR3 sequence (DNA): TGTGCCAGCAGTTTAGCGGCTAGCGATTACAATGAGCAGTTCTTC.

The chain is built from TRBV4-1 and TRBJ2-7; 14 bases fit TRBD2. The CDR3 runs 15 residues. V trimming: 4 bases; J trimming: 6 bases; junction bases outside the gene matches: 5. Looked up from germline, CDR1 is MGHRA and CDR2 is YSYEKL. The CDR3 sequence: CASSRGLAGAREQYF. The CDR3 nucleotides read TGCGCCAGCAGCCGGGGACTAGCGGGAGCCCGCGAGCAGTACTTC.

To note about this clone: The same CDR3 arises from other DNA sequences in this sample as well. The chain uses TRBV5-4 and TRBJ2-3; D is unclear. Trimming left V 0 bases short and J 6 bases short, with 5 bases between. The length of the CDR3 is 12 residues. Germline loops: CDR1 SGHNT, CDR2 YYREEE (reference sequence). The CDR3 DNA sequence: TGTGCCAGCAGCTTGGCCGGGGATACGCAGTATTTT. Its translation is CASSLAGDTQYF.

The chain combines TRBV5-8 with TRBJ2-4; D gene ambiguous. Looked up from germline, CDR1 is SGHTS and CDR2 is YDEGEE. The CDR3 totals 10 residues. The V gene lost 5 bases and the J gene lost 12 bases, with 9 bases spanning the gap. In DNA form, the CDR3 reads TGTGCCAGCAGTTTCGTCGCTCAGTACTTC. Amino acids: CASSFVAQYF.

This clone was picked up one time. The chain has TRBV5-1 and TRBJ1-1; a possible D gene is TRBD1 (5 bases). This CDR3 has 12 amino acids. Looked up from germline, CDR1 is SGHRS and CDR2 is YFSETQ. The V gene lost 0 bases and the J gene lost 8 bases, with 8 bases spanning the gap. CDR3 nucleotide sequence: TGCGCCAGCAGCTTGGCGAACAGGGAAGCTTTCTTT. Its protein is CASSLANREAFF.

In this sample, this clone turned up once. This chain joins TRBV7-3 and TRBJ1-4; a weak D match, TRBD1 (5 bases). The CDR3 spans 15 residues. Germline CDR1 SGHTA, CDR2 FQGTGA. V gave up 5 bases and J gave up 0 bases, with 10 bases separating them. This CDR3 is CASSPGRSTNEKLFF. CDR3 in DNA: TGTGCCAGCAGCCCGGGACGGTCAACTAATGAAAAACTGTTTTTT.

The sample holds one count of this clone. This sequence joins TRBV4-2 and TRBJ2-2; 13 positions match TRBD2. The junction had 2 bases not matched to a gene; V was cut back by 0 bases and J by 4 bases. CDR3 length equals 17 residues. The germline CDR1 and CDR2 sequences are LGHNA and YNFKEQ. DNA of the CDR3: TGTGCCAGCAGCCAAGAAGGACTAGCGGGAGTCACCGGGGAGCTGTTTTTT. It specifies CASSQEGLAGVTGELFF.

This chain connects TRBV9 to TRBJ2-7, with D perhaps assigned TRBD1 or TRBD2 (5 bases each). CDR3 length equals 13 residues. Germline-derived CDR1 and CDR2 are SGDLS and YYNGEE. The ends were cut back, 2 bases at V and 2 bases at J, with 8 bases in the middle. CDR3 DNA: TGTGCCAGCAGCGTTGGGGGACCCTACGAGCAGTACTTC. It codes for CASSVGGPYEQYF.

J is TRBJ1-2 and V is TRBV3-1 (or the pseudogene TRBV3-2), with 12 nucleotides matching TRBD1. The CDR3 is 17 residues long. Germline loops: CDR1 LGHDT, CDR2 YNNKEL (reference sequence). With 8 bases clipped from V and 3 bases from J, the junction kept 13 bases outside the gene matches. CDR3 sequence (DNA): TGTGCCAGCGGGGAGGGGCTCCGGGACAGGGGGCACTATGGCTACACCTTC. Amino acids: CASGEGLRDRGHYGYTF.

V gene TRBV3-1 (or the pseudogene TRBV3-2) combines with J gene TRBJ2-4; 8 bases line up with TRBD1. CDR1 is LGHDT and CDR2 is YNNKEL in the germline V gene (reference sequence). The CDR3 sequence is 13 residues long. J gave up 4 bases and V 8 bases, and 4 bases lay outside the gene matches. The CDR3 loop is CASAGQDKNIQYF. CDR3 DNA: TGTGCCAGCGCGGGACAGGATAAAAACATTCAGTACTTC.

This chain uses TRBV28 with TRBJ2-1; D is perhaps TRBD1 or TRBD2 (5 bases each). CDR1 is MDHEN and CDR2 is SYDVKM in the germline V gene. The CDR3 has 12 amino acids. Trimming removed 3 bases at V and 10 bases at J, with 10 bases between. The CDR3 DNA follows: TGTGCCAGCAGTTTTGGGACCCTAGAGCAGTTCTTC. Its protein product is CASSFGTLEQFF.

The CDR3 loop reads CASSLFGGSYEQYF. CDR3 DNA: TGTGCCAGCAGTTTATTCGGCGGCTCCTACGAGCAGTACTTC. V gene TRBV27 combines with J gene TRBJ2-7; D call uncertain. In germline, CDR1 is MNHEY, CDR2 SMNVEV (reference sequence). Trimming pared 1 base from V and 0 bases from J, leaving 7 bases between. This CDR3 is 14 amino acids long.

This chain joins TRBV11-3 and TRBJ1-2, with 8 bases fitting TRBD1. Germline V lookup: CDR1 SGHNT, CDR2 YENEEA. The CDR3 has 13 residues. V lost 4 bases and J lost 7; bases outside the gene matches: 5. Written as DNA, the CDR3 is TGTGCCAGCAGCTCAGGGGGCTCCAGTGGCTACACCTTC. Protein product: CASSSGGSSGYTF.

The chain has TRBV15 and TRBJ2-3; D may be TRBD1 or TRBD2 (5 bases each). Trimming shortened V by 3 bases and J by 4 bases, and 17 bases separated the two germline ends. The CDR3 totals 16 residues. CDR1 LNHNV and CDR2 YYDKDF come from the germline V gene (reference sequence). The CDR3 region has the DNA TGTGCCACCAGCAGCGGAGACCGGGGCTCAGCAGATACGCAGTATTTT. Protein product: CATSSGDRGSADTQYF.

The chain uses TRBV6-5 and TRBJ2-3, with 8 bases fitting TRBD2. J was trimmed by 3 bases and V by 6 bases; bases with no gene match: 8. From germline, CDR1 is MNHEY and CDR2 SVGAGI. This CDR3 spans 15 amino acids. The CDR3 here is CASSTSGSGTDTQYF. In nucleotides, the CDR3 is TGTGCCAGCAGCACCAGCGGGAGTGGGACAGATACGCAGTATTTT.

This chain connects TRBV28 to TRBJ1-3, with D unclear. From germline, CDR1 is MDHEN and CDR2 SYDVKM. Trimming took 11 bases from V and 0 from J, leaving 11 bases between them. There are 13 residues in the CDR3. The CDR3 spells CAQDEDSGNTIYF. In nucleotides, the CDR3 is TGTGCCCAGGATGAGGACTCTGGAAACACCATATATTTT. The whole variable domain, filled in from reference TRBV28 and TRBJ1-3, reads DVKVTQSSRYLVKRTGEKVFLECVQDMDHENMFWYRQDPGLGLRLIYFSYDVKMKEKGDIPEGYSVSREKKERFSLILESASTNQTSMYLCAQDEDSGNTIYFGEGSWLTVV.

This chain connects TRBV30 to TRBJ2-3; 8 positions agree with TRBD1. This CDR3 region has 13 residues. The germline CDR1 and CDR2 sequences are GTSNPN and SVGIG (reference sequence). V shed 8 bases and J 9 bases; nucleotides not matched to a gene: 13. CDR3 DNA: TGTGCCGGCCGACAGGGGAGGCGTACCACGCAGTATTTT. It specifies CAGRQGRRTTQYF.

CDR3 nucleotide sequence: TGTGCCAGCAGTAGGGGGACAGGGGGCGGATACGAGCAGTACTTC. It encodes CASSRGTGGGYEQYF. The chain joins TRBV6-5 to TRBJ2-7, with 12 bases lining up with TRBD1. The J segment lost 4 bases and the V segment lost 5 bases, leaving 6 bases of the junction unmatched. The germline gives CDR1 MNHEY, CDR2 SVGAGI. The CDR3 consists of 15 residues.

V gene TRBV5-1 combines with J gene TRBJ1-1; D possibly corresponds to TRBD1 (5 bases). The CDR3 has 15 residues. V lost 4 bases, J lost 0 bases, and 13 bases lay in between. Germline loops: CDR1 SGHRS, CDR2 YFSETQ. The DNA for the CDR3 is TGCGCCAGCAGCCGACTTAGGGGAATGAACACTGAAGCTTTCTTT. It is translated as CASSRLRGMNTEAFF.